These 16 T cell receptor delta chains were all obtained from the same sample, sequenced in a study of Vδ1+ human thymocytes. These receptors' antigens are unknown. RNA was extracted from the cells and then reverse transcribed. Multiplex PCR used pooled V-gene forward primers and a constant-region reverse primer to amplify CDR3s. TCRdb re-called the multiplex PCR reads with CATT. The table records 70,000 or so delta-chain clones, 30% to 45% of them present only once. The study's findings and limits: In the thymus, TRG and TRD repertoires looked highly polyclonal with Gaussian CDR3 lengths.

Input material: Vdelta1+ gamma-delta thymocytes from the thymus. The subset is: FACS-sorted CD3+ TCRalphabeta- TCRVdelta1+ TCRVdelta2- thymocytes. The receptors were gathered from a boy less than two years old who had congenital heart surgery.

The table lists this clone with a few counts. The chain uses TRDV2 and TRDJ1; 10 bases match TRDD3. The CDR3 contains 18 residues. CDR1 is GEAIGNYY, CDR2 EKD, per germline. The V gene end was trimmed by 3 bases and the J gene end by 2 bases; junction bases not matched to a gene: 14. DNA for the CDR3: TGTGCCTGTGACCTATTTCTTCACACACTGGGGGATACCGATAAACTCATCTTT. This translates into CACDLFLHTLGDTDKLIF.

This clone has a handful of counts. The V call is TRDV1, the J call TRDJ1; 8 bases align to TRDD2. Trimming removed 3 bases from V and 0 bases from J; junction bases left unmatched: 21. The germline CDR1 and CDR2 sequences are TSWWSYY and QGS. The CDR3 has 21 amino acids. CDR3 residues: CALGDHRPLLPTGRYTDKLIF. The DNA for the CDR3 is TGTGCTCTTGGGGACCATCGCCCGCTGCTTCCTACCGGCAGATACACCGATAAACTCATCTTT.

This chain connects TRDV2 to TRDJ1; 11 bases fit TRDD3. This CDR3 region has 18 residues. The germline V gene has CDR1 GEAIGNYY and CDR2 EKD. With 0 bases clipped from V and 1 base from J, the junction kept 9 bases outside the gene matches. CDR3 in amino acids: CACDTGVWGIRGTDKLIF. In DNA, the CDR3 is TGTGCCTGTGACACCGGAGTTTGGGGGATACGGGGCACCGATAAACTCATCTTT.

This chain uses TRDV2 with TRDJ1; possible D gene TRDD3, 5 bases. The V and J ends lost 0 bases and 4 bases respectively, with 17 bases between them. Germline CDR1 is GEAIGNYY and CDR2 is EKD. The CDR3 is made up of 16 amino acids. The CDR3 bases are TGTGCCTGTGACACCGTAGCTGGTAGAGGGGGCGATAAACTCATCTTT. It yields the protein CACDTVAGRGGDKLIF.

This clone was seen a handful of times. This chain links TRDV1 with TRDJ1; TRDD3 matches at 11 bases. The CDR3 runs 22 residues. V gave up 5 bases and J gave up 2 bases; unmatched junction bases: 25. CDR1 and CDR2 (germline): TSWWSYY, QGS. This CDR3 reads CALGISYGGIGGYVPPTDKLIF. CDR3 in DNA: TGTGCTCTTGGGATTTCCTACGGGGGGATTGGGGGATACGTTCCCCCGACCGATAAACTCATCTTT.

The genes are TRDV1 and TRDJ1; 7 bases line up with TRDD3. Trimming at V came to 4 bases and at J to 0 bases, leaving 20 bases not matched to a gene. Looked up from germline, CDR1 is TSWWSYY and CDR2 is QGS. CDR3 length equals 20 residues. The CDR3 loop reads CALGGSKGPYQGDYTDKLIF. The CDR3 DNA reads TGTGCTCTTGGGGGGTCGAAGGGCCCCTACCAGGGGGATTACACCGATAAACTCATCTTT.

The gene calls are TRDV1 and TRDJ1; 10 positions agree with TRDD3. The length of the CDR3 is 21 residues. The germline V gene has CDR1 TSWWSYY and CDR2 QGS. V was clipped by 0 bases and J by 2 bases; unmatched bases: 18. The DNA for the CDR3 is TGTGCTCTTGGGGAACTCTTCCTAAGGGGTACTGGGGGATTTAGAACCGATAAACTCATCTTT. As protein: CALGELFLRGTGGFRTDKLIF.

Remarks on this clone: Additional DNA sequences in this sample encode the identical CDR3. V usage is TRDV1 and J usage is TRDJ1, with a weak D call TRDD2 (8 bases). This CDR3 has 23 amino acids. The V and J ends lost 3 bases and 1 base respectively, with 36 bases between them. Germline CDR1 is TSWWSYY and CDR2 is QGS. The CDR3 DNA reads TGTGCTCTTGGGGAGCTCAAGCATGCCTTCCTAAACCTATACTGGGGATCCACCGATAAACTCATCTTT. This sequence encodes CALGELKHAFLNLYWGSTDKLIF.

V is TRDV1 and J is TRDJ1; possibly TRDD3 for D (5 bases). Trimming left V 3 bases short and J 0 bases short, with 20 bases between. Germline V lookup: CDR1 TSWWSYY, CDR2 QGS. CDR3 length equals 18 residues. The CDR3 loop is CALGDPLGGAPNTDKLIF. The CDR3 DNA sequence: TGTGCTCTTGGGGACCCCCTCGGGGGGGCTCCAAACACCGATAAACTCATCTTT.

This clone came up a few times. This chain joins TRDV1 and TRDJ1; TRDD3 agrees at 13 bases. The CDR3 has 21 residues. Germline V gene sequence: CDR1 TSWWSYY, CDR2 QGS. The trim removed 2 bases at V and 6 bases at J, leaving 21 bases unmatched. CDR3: CALGEGPFLPLNWGIRHKLIF. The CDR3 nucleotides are TGTGCTCTTGGGGAAGGGCCCTTCCTACCCCTGAACTGGGGGATACGCCATAAACTCATCTTT.

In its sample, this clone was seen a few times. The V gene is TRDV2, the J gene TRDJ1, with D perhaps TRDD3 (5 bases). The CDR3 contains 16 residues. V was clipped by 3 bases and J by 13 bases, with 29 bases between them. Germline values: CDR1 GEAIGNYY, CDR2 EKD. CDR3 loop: CACDPAGEGVERRTIF. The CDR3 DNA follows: TGTGCCTGTGACCCCGCCGGGGAAGGGGTTGAAAGGAGAACCATCTTT.

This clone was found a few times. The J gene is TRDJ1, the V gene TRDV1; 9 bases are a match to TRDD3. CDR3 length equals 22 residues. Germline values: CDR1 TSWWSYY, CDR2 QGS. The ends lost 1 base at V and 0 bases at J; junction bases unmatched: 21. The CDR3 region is CALGERILVLGDWGPYTDKLIF. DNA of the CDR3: TGTGCTCTTGGGGAACGAATCCTCGTACTGGGGGACTGGGGCCCATACACCGATAAACTCATCTTT.

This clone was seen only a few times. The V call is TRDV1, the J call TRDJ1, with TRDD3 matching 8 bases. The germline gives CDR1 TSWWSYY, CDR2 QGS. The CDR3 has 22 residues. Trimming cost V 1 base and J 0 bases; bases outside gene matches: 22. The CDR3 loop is CALGERLKYLRTGGQYTDKLIF. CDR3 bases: TGTGCTCTTGGGGAACGTCTTAAGTACCTACGTACTGGGGGCCAATACACCGATAAACTCATCTTT.

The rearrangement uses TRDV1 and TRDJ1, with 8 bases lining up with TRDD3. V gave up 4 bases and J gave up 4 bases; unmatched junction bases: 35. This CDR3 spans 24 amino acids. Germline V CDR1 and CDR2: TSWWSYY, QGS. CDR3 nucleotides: TGTGCTCTTGGGGTACGACCCCACTCTTTACCTAAGTTTACTGGGGGCCTCTGGGGCGATAAACTCATCTTT. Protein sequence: CALGVRPHSLPKFTGGLWGDKLIF.

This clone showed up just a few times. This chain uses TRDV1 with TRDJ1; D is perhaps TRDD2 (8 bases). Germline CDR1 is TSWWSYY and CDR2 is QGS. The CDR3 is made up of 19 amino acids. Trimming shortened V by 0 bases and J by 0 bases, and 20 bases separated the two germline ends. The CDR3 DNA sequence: TGTGCTCTTGGGGAACTTAGCCTTCCTAGTACTGGGGACACCGATAAACTCATCTTT. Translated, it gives CALGELSLPSTGDTDKLIF.

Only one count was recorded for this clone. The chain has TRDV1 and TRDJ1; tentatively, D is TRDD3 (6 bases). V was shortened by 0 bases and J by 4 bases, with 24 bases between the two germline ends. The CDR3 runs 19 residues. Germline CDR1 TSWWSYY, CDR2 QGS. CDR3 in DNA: TGTGCTCTTGGGGAACTATTCAATCCTCAGTCGCTCTGGGGCGATAAACTCATCTTT. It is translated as CALGELFNPQSLWGDKLIF.